These 14 T cell receptor beta chains were sequenced from one sample in a study of T cell responses to AZD1222 COVID-19 vaccine (dated by TCRdb to about 2021). Library preparation used the immunoSEQ multiplex PCR assay. The table comes from immuneACCESS by way of TCRdb, which keeps in-frame sequences with V and J called. Part of the clones is missing from these tables; in studies checked, under half for an unresolved V gene and the rest for unknown reasons. Recorded for this sample are more than 140,000 clones; around nine tenths of them occurred a single time. The leading ten clones occupy 4.5% to 6.5% of the sample. In light of the paper, this sample's time point label describes: baseline before first vaccination. The material was peripheral blood, obtained on day 0 of AZD1222 vaccination. The receptor set was obtained from an adult in good health.

V and J are TRBV28 and TRBJ1-4; the D gene is possibly TRBD1 (5 bases). From germline, CDR1 is MDHEN and CDR2 SYDVKM. The CDR3 length is 14 residues. V dropped 5 bases and J dropped 5 bases, with 12 bases sitting between them. The CDR3 is CASSPDGGNEKLFF. The DNA of the CDR3 is TGTGCCAGCAGTCCGGACGGGGGAAATGAAAAACTGTTTTTT.

V is TRBV21-1 and J is TRBJ2-6; no DNA check was done on the table's D call, TRBD2. TRBV21-1 is a pseudogene. The CDR3 is made up of 19 amino acids. Here the CDR3 DNA reads TGTGCCAGCAGCAAATTAGGGACGGGGGGCCGCTCTGGGGCCAACGTCCTGACTTTC. Translating gives CASSKLGTGGRSGANVLTF.

This chain connects TRBV15 to TRBJ1-5, with D unclear. The CDR3 length is 14 residues. CDR1 and CDR2 (germline): LNHNV, YYDKDF (reference sequence). Trimming took off 1 base at V and 2 bases at J, with 6 bases between the two ends. CDR3 loop: CATSRGGGNQPQHF. CDR3 DNA sequence: TGTGCCACCAGCAGAGGAGGTGGCAATCAGCCCCAGCATTTT.

The rearrangement uses TRBV7-9 and TRBJ2-7; D perhaps matches TRBD1 (6 bases). V was pared by 1 base and J by 4 bases, with 17 bases between. CDR1 is SEHNR and CDR2 is FQNEAQ in the germline V gene (reference sequence). The CDR3 is 16 residues long. The CDR3 region is CASSLVSGTYQYEQYF. The CDR3 DNA sequence: TGTGCCAGCAGCTTAGTCTCCGGGACATATCAGTACGAGCAGTACTTC.

This clone was seen just once. The chain joins TRBV6-5 to TRBJ2-7; 10 nucleotides agree with TRBD1. CDR3 length: 15 amino acids. Losses at the gene ends were 4 bases for V and 4 bases for J; bases not matched to a gene: 7. Germline loops: CDR1 MNHEY, CDR2 SVGAGI. The CDR3 sequence is CASSSPRDRGYEQYF. CDR3 DNA sequence: TGTGCCAGCAGTTCCCCCCGGGACAGGGGTTACGAGCAGTACTTC.

The chain recombines TRBV28 with TRBJ2-3; no clear D gene. Trimming removed 6 bases from V and 5 bases from J, with 12 bases in between. The CDR3 has 13 amino acids. Germline V CDR1 and CDR2: MDHEN, SYDVKM. CDR3 protein: CASRSSPGDTQYF. DNA for the CDR3: TGTGCCAGCAGGTCCTCTCCAGGAGATACGCAGTATTTT.

The rearrangement joins TRBV30 to TRBJ2-5; 7 nucleotides agree with TRBD1. Per germline, CDR1 GTSNPN and CDR2 SVGIG (reference sequence). The V gene end was trimmed by 0 bases and the J gene end by 9 bases; junction bases not matched to a gene: 7. CDR3 length equals 13 residues. The CDR3 spells CAWSVTGESSQYF. CDR3 nucleotides: TGTGCCTGGAGTGTAACAGGGGAGAGTTCCCAGTACTTC.

This clone was detected a few times. The rearrangement uses TRBV15 and TRBJ2-2; no reliable D call. CDR1 is LNHNV, CDR2 YYDKDF, per germline (reference sequence). This CDR3 comprises 12 residues. V gave up 3 bases and J gave up 1 base, with 0 bases separating them. The CDR3 spells CATSRNTGELFF. The CDR3 DNA sequence: TGTGCCACCAGCAGGAACACCGGGGAGCTGTTTTTT.

The chain combines TRBV5-1 with TRBJ1-2; D ambiguous. Germline CDR1 SGHRS, CDR2 YFSETQ. The CDR3 has 14 amino acids. V lost 3 bases, J lost 0 bases, and 9 bases lay in between. The CDR3 loop is CASSSGSTNYGYTF. The DNA of the CDR3 is TGCGCCAGCAGCTCGGGATCCACTAACTATGGCTACACCTTC.

The genes are TRBV7-6 and TRBJ2-1, with 10 bases aligning to TRBD2. Losses at the gene ends were 3 bases for V and 5 bases for J; bases not matched to a gene: 7. This CDR3 comprises 16 residues. The V gene's germline CDR1 is SGHVS and CDR2 FNYEAQ. This CDR3 reads CASSFLAGEAHNEQFF. In DNA, the CDR3 is TGTGCCAGCAGCTTCCTAGCGGGGGAGGCTCACAATGAGCAGTTCTTC.

V gene TRBV7-2 combines with J gene TRBJ2-7, with 12 bases matching TRBD2. This CDR3 has 15 amino acids. Looked up from germline, CDR1 is SGHTA and CDR2 is FQGNSA. J was trimmed by 5 bases and V by 1 base; bases with no gene match: 3. The chain's CDR3 is CASSLGLAGGNEQYF. For the CDR3, the DNA is TGTGCCAGCAGCTTAGGGCTAGCGGGAGGGAACGAGCAGTACTTC. The full variable domain, with the rest looked up from reference TRBV7-2 and TRBJ2-7, is GAGVSQSPSNKVTEKGKDVELRCDPISGHTALYWYRQSLGQGLEFLIYFQGNSAPDKSGLPSDRFSAERTGGSVSTLTIQRTQQEDSAVYLCASSLGLAGGNEQYFGPGTRLTVT.

This chain links TRBV18 with TRBJ1-1, with 7 nucleotides matching TRBD1. The V gene end was trimmed by 5 bases and the J gene end by 5 bases; junction bases not matched to a gene: 5. The germline V gene encodes CDR1 KGHSH and CDR2 LQKENI. The CDR3 spans 13 residues. The chain's CDR3 is CASSNQGETEAFF. CDR3 DNA sequence: TGTGCCAGCTCAAACCAGGGGGAGACTGAAGCTTTCTTT.

The chain is built from TRBV7-9 and TRBJ2-5; D is uncertain. In germline, CDR1 is SEHNR, CDR2 FQNEAQ (reference sequence). The CDR3 totals 13 residues. V lost 6 bases, J lost 1 base, and 9 bases lay in between. Written as DNA, the CDR3 is TGTGCCAGCAGGAAGACTCCCCAAGAGACCCAGTACTTC. Protein product: CASRKTPQETQYF.

J is TRBJ1-1 and V is TRBV6-5; maybe TRBD1 (5 bases). V was shortened by 4 bases and J by 1 base, with 13 bases between the two germline ends. Germline values: CDR1 MNHEY, CDR2 SVGAGI. The CDR3 consists of 15 residues. The CDR3 bases are TGTGCCAGCAGTTTAGGCCCAGGGTGGAACACTGAAGCTTTCTTT. It yields the protein CASSLGPGWNTEAFF.